This entry features one T cell receptor beta chain sequence. Antigen specificity is unknown. This sample is drawn from a study of shared clonotypes between healthy human individuals. Naive CD8 isolation took CD45RO-negative cells positively selected for CCR7 and excluded terminally differentiated effector memory CD45RA+ cells. Across several immunoSEQ plates, the genomic DNA of each subset was split evenly. Sequenced by immunoSEQ multiplex PCR; TCRdb stores in-frame clones only, minus some. The table has about 2.1 million clones, just over 90% seen once. Notes on the study in general: The study sampled only blood, and tissue repertoires likely differ.

V lost 4 bases and J 5 bases, leaving 7 bases between the germline ends. The CDR3 has 12 residues. CDR1 and CDR2 (germline): LNHNV, YYDKDF (reference sequence). The gene calls are TRBV15 and TRBJ2-3; D remains ambiguous. The specimen was naive CD8+ T cells from PBMCs. The source of this sequence is a young man in good health. Some clones in this sample may be carry-over from other donors' samples. The CDR3 region is CATSIVRDTQYF. CDR3 sequence (DNA): TGTGCCACCAGCATAGTCCGAGATACGCAGTATTTT.